Each of the 19 T cell receptor beta chains below was sequenced from the same sample in a study of shared clonotypes between healthy human individuals. Method: immunoSEQ multiplex PCR; TCRdb's copy keeps in-frame clones and lacks some. The sample includes 2 million to 3 million clones, under 95% seen only once; the top ten take 0.36%. Sequenced: naive CD4+ T cells from PBMCs. As for subset: CD45RA+ positively selected. These receptor sequences come from a man aged 18 to 35 in good health. Some clones in this sample may be carry-over from other donors' samples.

V and J are TRBV5-4 and TRBJ2-3; TRBD2 matches 13 bases. The J segment lost 0 bases and the V segment lost 4 bases, leaving 8 bases of the junction unmatched. Per the germline V gene, CDR1 is SGHNT and CDR2 is YYREEE (reference sequence). The CDR3 extends over 18 amino acids. In DNA, the CDR3 is TGTGCCAGCAGCAGGGGACTAGCGGGACGATCTAGCACAGATACGCAGTATTTT. It encodes CASSRGLAGRSSTDTQYF.

The V and J genes are TRBV7-2 and TRBJ1-5, with TRBD1 matching over 7 bases. The length of the CDR3 is 15 residues. The trim removed 3 bases at V and 3 bases at J, leaving 5 bases unmatched. Germline assignment: CDR1 SGHTA and CDR2 FQGNSA. CDR3 sequence reads: CASSFSGQLNQPQHF. The CDR3 bases are TGTGCCAGCAGCTTTTCGGGACAGCTCAATCAGCCCCAGCATTTT.

The genes are TRBV7-9 and TRBJ2-3; D gene unclear. The CDR3 totals 16 residues. Looked up from germline, CDR1 is SEHNR and CDR2 is FQNEAQ (reference sequence). V lost 0 bases and J lost 1, with 11 bases in between. The CDR3 loop is CASSLAFGARTDTQYF. Here the CDR3 DNA reads TGTGCCAGCAGCTTAGCTTTCGGCGCTCGCACAGATACGCAGTATTTT.

The chain's CDR3 is CASSSSLTSTDTQYF. The DNA for the CDR3 is TGCGCCAGCAGCTCCTCCCTAACGTCCACAGATACGCAGTATTTT. V is TRBV5-1 and J is TRBJ2-3; D remains unclear. CDR1 is SGHRS and CDR2 is YFSETQ in the germline V gene. The CDR3 has 15 residues. The V end was cut by 3 bases, the J end by 2 bases, with 13 bases between.

CDR3 loop: CASSLVDGTGTEQYF. The CDR3 DNA sequence: TGTGCCAGCAGCTTAGTTGACGGGACAGGAACCGAGCAGTACTTC. The chain combines TRBV7-8 with TRBJ2-7, with TRBD1 matching 8 bases. The CDR3 spans 15 residues. V gave up 1 base and J gave up 6 bases; unmatched junction bases: 8. From germline, CDR1 is SGHVS and CDR2 FQNEAQ.

The rearrangement joins TRBV19 to TRBJ2-7; 10 bases map to TRBD1. Unmatched junction bases numbered 15, after V lost 6 bases and J lost 7 bases. Germline CDR1 is LNHDA and CDR2 is SQIVND (reference sequence). This CDR3 is built from 16 residues. CDR3 sequence reads: CASSDKGTGAQGEQYF. As DNA, the CDR3 is TGTGCCAGTAGCGACAAGGGGACAGGGGCCCAGGGGGAGCAGTACTTC.

V gene TRBV5-4 combines with J gene TRBJ2-3, with D perhaps matching TRBD2 (6 bases). The CDR3 covers 14 residues. Germline V lookup: CDR1 SGHNT, CDR2 YYREEE (reference sequence). V was cut by 4 bases and J by 6 bases, with 15 bases left in between. The CDR3 region has the DNA TGTGCCAGCAGCCGGGAGATGCGCGCGGATACGCAGTATTTT. Amino acids: CASSREMRADTQYF.

This CDR3 is CATSRIQGTYEQYF. CDR3 nucleotide sequence: TGTGCCACCAGCAGGATACAGGGGACGTACGAGCAGTACTTC. The rearrangement links TRBV15 to TRBJ2-7; TRBD1 agrees at 7 bases. Germline CDR1 LNHNV, CDR2 YYDKDF (reference sequence). The CDR3 extends over 14 amino acids. Trimming took 3 bases from V and 4 from J; bases not matched to a gene: 6.

The CDR3 bases are TGTGCCAGCGGGACAGGGGTTACTTACAATGAGCAGTTCTTC. This sequence encodes CASGTGVTYNEQFF. This chain connects TRBV6-1 to TRBJ2-1, with TRBD1 matching 10 bases. Trimming cost V 8 bases and J 4 bases; bases outside gene matches: 5. Germline V gives CDR1 MNHNS, CDR2 SASEGT. This CDR3 region has 14 residues.

The CDR3 protein is CASSLSGAGHSYNEQFF. CDR3 nucleotides: TGTGCCAGCAGTTTATCGGGTGCGGGGCACTCCTACAATGAGCAGTTCTTC. V gene TRBV27 combines with J gene TRBJ2-1, with D tentatively TRBD2 (6 bases). V was clipped by 0 bases and J by 0 bases, with 12 bases between them. This CDR3 spans 17 amino acids. Germline loops: CDR1 MNHEY, CDR2 SMNVEV (reference sequence).

This chain links TRBV5-1 with TRBJ2-3; D gene ambiguous. V was pared by 4 bases and J by 0 bases, with 6 bases between. The CDR3 contains 13 residues. Germline V gene sequence: CDR1 SGHRS, CDR2 YFSETQ. In DNA, the CDR3 is TGCGCCAGCAGCACCGACAGCACAGATACGCAGTATTTT. Its translation: CASSTDSTDTQYF.

The chain combines TRBV10-1 with TRBJ1-1; 7 bases are a match to TRBD1. The CDR3 sequence is 14 residues long. Germline-derived CDR1 and CDR2 are WNHNN and SYGVQD (reference sequence). Trimming at V came to 5 bases and at J to 0 bases, leaving 3 bases not matched to a gene. Written as DNA, the CDR3 is TGCGCCAGCAGTAAGGGACAGATGAACACTGAAGCTTTCTTT. This translates into CASSKGQMNTEAFF.

The chain employs TRBV9 and TRBJ1-4, with a tentative D call TRBD1 (5 bases). The CDR3 contains 16 residues. Germline V CDR1 and CDR2: SGDLS, YYNGEE. The V end was cut by 2 bases, the J end by 2 bases, with 13 bases between. The CDR3 bases are TGTGCCAGCAGCGTGGGAGGGGCGCATACTAATGAAAAACTGTTTTTT. The encoded protein is CASSVGGAHTNEKLFF.

The V gene is TRBV2, the J gene TRBJ2-7; 9 positions match TRBD2. Losses at the gene ends were 5 bases for V and 7 bases for J; bases not matched to a gene: 12. Germline-derived CDR1 and CDR2 are SNHLY and FYNNEI. CDR3 size: 15 residues. For the CDR3, the DNA is TGTGCCAGCAGTTTAGCGGGAGTCCCCCTCGGGGAGCAGTACTTC. It specifies CASSLAGVPLGEQYF.

The chain recombines TRBV5-4 with TRBJ2-1; TRBD2 might be the D (6 bases). Germline CDR1 is SGHNT and CDR2 is YYREEE (reference sequence). This CDR3 has 15 amino acids. With 4 bases removed from V and 0 bases from J, the gap between germline ends came to 11 bases. The chain's CDR3 is CASSGSGYSYNEQFF. The CDR3 region has the DNA TGTGCCAGCAGCGGGAGCGGGTACTCCTACAATGAGCAGTTCTTC.

J is TRBJ2-3 and V is TRBV5-1, with 10 bases that match TRBD2. V shed 3 bases and J 5 bases; nucleotides not matched to a gene: 9. The CDR3 contains 16 residues. Looked up from germline, CDR1 is SGHRS and CDR2 is YFSETQ. In DNA, the CDR3 is TGCGCCAGCAGCTCAGAAGCGGGAGGGCCGGTAGATACGCAGTATTTT. It codes for CASSSEAGGPVDTQYF. The full variable domain, in which reference TRBV5-1 and TRBJ2-3 provide the parts outside the CDR3, is KAGVTQTPRYLIKTRGQQVTLSCSPISGHRSVSWYQQTPGQGLQFLFEYFSETQRNKGNFPGRFSGRQFSNSRSEMNVSTLELGDSALYLCASSSEAGGPVDTQYFGPGTRLTVL.

The chain employs TRBV11-2 and TRBJ2-3; 10 bases are a match to TRBD2. This CDR3 is built from 18 residues. Germline V lookup: CDR1 SGHAT, CDR2 FQNNGV. The V and J ends lost 1 base and 2 bases, in that order; junction bases with no gene match: 9. This CDR3 reads CASSLGTLSGRATDTQYF. In DNA form, the CDR3 reads TGTGCCAGCAGCTTAGGGACTTTGAGCGGGAGGGCCACAGATACGCAGTATTTT.

A single count supports this clone. The chain recombines TRBV28 with TRBJ2-7; 7 bases are a match to TRBD2. V trimming: 3 bases; J trimming: 6 bases; junction bases outside the gene matches: 5. Germline-derived CDR1 and CDR2 are MDHEN and SYDVKM. There are 13 residues in the CDR3. CDR3 nucleotides: TGTGCCAGCAGTTTCCCCGGGAGGTTCGAGCAGTACTTC. Translation: CASSFPGRFEQYF.

The chain carries TRBV27 and TRBJ2-7, with a possible D match to TRBD1 (5 bases). Germline-derived CDR1 and CDR2 are MNHEY and SMNVEV (reference sequence). The V end lost 6 bases, the J end lost 0 bases, and 12 bases lay between the germline ends. The CDR3 consists of 14 residues. DNA of the CDR3: TGTGCCAGCAGAGATACAGGCCTCTCCTACGAGCAGTACTTC. Residues: CASRDTGLSYEQYF.